A single sample gave rise to the 20 T cell receptor beta chains below, sequenced in a study of vaccination effects on CD4 cells after COVID-19. Only in-frame clones appear in the TCRdb table, and some are missing; sequencing was by immunoSEQ multiplex PCR. The sample lists roughly 30,000 clones, about 74% occurring once. Around day 10 of culture, CD4+ T cells were separated out. Each participant was administered two doses of either the BNT162b2 or the mRNA-1273 vaccine. These receptors lack a known antigen. Here the sequenced sample was CD4+ T cells from PBMCs cultured without peptide, taken after COVID-19 vaccination. Receptors originate from a human donor who received a COVID-19 vaccine.

This sequence joins TRBV19 and TRBJ1-6; D gene unclear. CDR3 size: 13 residues. V was cut by 6 bases and J by 7 bases, with 10 bases left in between. Germline lookup yields CDR1 LNHDA and CDR2 SQIVND (reference sequence). The CDR3 nucleotides are TGTGCCAGTAGCTCACCGCCAAATTCACCCCTCCACTTT. Protein sequence: CASSSPPNSPLHF.

This chain joins TRBV21-1 and TRBJ1-2; TRBD1, as called in the table, went unchecked against the DNA. TRBV21-1 is a known pseudogene. The CDR3 consists of 12 residues. CDR3 sequence (DNA): TGTGCCAGCAGCAAGGACAGGCCGGGCTACACCTTC. Translating gives CASSKDRPGYTF.

The CDR3 spells CSASIGGVGTQHF. The CDR3, as DNA: TGCAGCGCAAGTATAGGGGGGGTAGGAACCCAGCATTTT. The chain couples TRBV29-1 to TRBJ1-5; D is possibly TRBD1 (6 bases). The CDR3 has 13 amino acids. CDR1 and CDR2 from the germline V gene are SQVTM and ANQGSEA. Trimming removed 7 bases at V and 11 bases at J, with 21 bases between.

The chain combines TRBV5-1 with TRBJ1-3; D possibly corresponds to TRBD1 (6 bases). Between the trimmed V and J ends, which lost 6 bases and 4 bases, there was a span of 20 bases. Germline V lookup: CDR1 SGHRS, CDR2 YFSETQ. CDR3 length: 16 residues. This chain's CDR3 is CASTLTNRAAGNTIYF. The CDR3 nucleotides read TGCGCCAGCACCTTAACCAACAGGGCGGCAGGAAACACCATATATTTT.

The chain has TRBV5-1 and TRBJ2-3; D gene uncertain. The CDR3 is 15 amino acids. Germline values: CDR1 SGHRS, CDR2 YFSETQ. V was cut by 0 bases and J by 2 bases, with 10 bases left in between. CDR3 coding DNA: TGCGCCAGCAGCTTGGAGGGTAGTACCACAGATACGCAGTATTTT. Its protein product is CASSLEGSTTDTQYF. The variable domain in full, with the rest retrieved from reference TRBV5-1 and TRBJ2-3, is KAGVTQTPRYLIKTRGQQVTLSCSPISGHRSVSWYQQTPGQGLQFLFEYFSETQRNKGNFPGRFSGRQFSNSRSEMNVSTLELGDSALYLCASSLEGSTTDTQYFGPGTRLTVL.

The J gene is TRBJ2-1, the V gene TRBV4-1; D unresolved. The germline CDR1 and CDR2 sequences are MGHRA and YSYEKL. The CDR3 runs 16 residues. The V and J ends lost 2 bases and 1 base respectively, with 12 bases between them. The CDR3 region has the DNA TGCGCCAGCAGCCAACCCGGAGTTAATTCCTACAATGAGCAGTTCTTC. Protein product: CASSQPGVNSYNEQFF.

This chain joins TRBV30 and TRBJ1-5, with 9 nucleotides matching TRBD1. After removal of 2 bases from V and 5 bases from J, the junction contained 7 bases not matched to a gene. The CDR3 has 15 amino acids. Germline CDR1 and CDR2: GTSNPN and SVGIG (reference sequence). The DNA for the CDR3 is TGTGCCTGGAGTACACGGGACAGGGCCTATCAGCCCCAGCATTTT. Translating it yields CAWSTRDRAYQPQHF.

This clone was detected only once. The chain recombines TRBV18 with TRBJ1-1; 8 positions match TRBD1. With 4 bases clipped from V and 1 base from J, the junction kept 8 bases outside the gene matches. Per the germline V gene, CDR1 is KGHSH and CDR2 is LQKENI. This CDR3 has 16 residues. In nucleotides, the CDR3 is TGTGCCAGCTCACACCAACCCGGGACAGGGAACACTGAAGCTTTCTTT. Its protein is CASSHQPGTGNTEAFF.

Here the CDR3 reads CASSEYQQGAEAFF. In DNA, the CDR3 is TGTGCCAGCAGTGAATATCAACAGGGGGCTGAAGCTTTCTTT. This chain connects TRBV25-1 to TRBJ1-1; TRBD1 matches 8 bases. This CDR3 contains 14 residues. The J segment lost 6 bases and the V segment lost 0 bases, leaving 3 bases of the junction unmatched. Per the germline V gene, CDR1 is MGHDK and CDR2 is SYGVNS.

The chain links TRBV3-1 (or the pseudogene TRBV3-2) to TRBJ2-7, with D possibly being TRBD1 or TRBD2 (5 bases each). Germline-derived CDR1 and CDR2 are LGHDT and YNNKEL (reference sequence). The CDR3 is made up of 16 amino acids. Trimming took off 0 bases at V and 5 bases at J, with 17 bases between the two ends. The CDR3, as DNA: TGTGCCAGCAGCCAAGATCCCGGGGCGGGCGCAAACGAGCAGTACTTC. Residues: CASSQDPGAGANEQYF.

This clone was picked up a small number of times. The chain has TRBV4-2 and TRBJ1-6; 9 nucleotides align to TRBD1. Germline V gene lookup returns CDR1 LGHNA and CDR2 YNFKEQ. Losses at the gene ends were 4 bases for V and 7 bases for J; bases not matched to a gene: 8. The CDR3 is 16 amino acids. The chain's CDR3 is CASSPRDRASNSPLHF. The CDR3, as DNA: TGTGCCAGCAGCCCCCGGGACAGGGCCTCCAATTCACCCCTCCACTTT.

This sequence joins TRBV20-1 and TRBJ2-3; D not certain. Trimming removed 2 bases at V and 4 bases at J, with 4 bases between. Looked up from germline, CDR1 is DFQATT and CDR2 is SNEGSKA (reference sequence). The CDR3 has 11 amino acids. The CDR3 coding sequence is TGCAGTGCTAGACGGGCAGATACGCAGTATTTT. Translating it yields CSARRADTQYF.

The rearrangement uses TRBV7-2 and TRBJ2-2; no definite D call. V was pared by 3 bases and J by 6 bases, with 2 bases between. CDR1 and CDR2 (germline): SGHTA, FQGNSA. This CDR3 has 11 amino acids. The CDR3 nucleotides are TGTGCCAGCAGCTTGGCCGGGGAGCTGTTTTTT. Its translation is CASSLAGELFF.

V is TRBV13 and J is TRBJ2-3; 7 bases line up with TRBD2. Per germline, CDR1 PRHDT and CDR2 FYEKMQ (reference sequence). Trimming took 5 bases from V and 2 from J; bases not matched to a gene: 16. This CDR3 comprises 18 residues. The CDR3: CASSRLGLRGSYTDTQYF. In DNA form, the CDR3 reads TGTGCCAGCAGCCGGCTTGGGCTGCGGGGGTCTTACACAGATACGCAGTATTTT.

The chain employs TRBV2 and TRBJ1-1; D not resolved. The CDR3 contains 14 residues. Trimming removed 6 bases at V and 8 bases at J, with 19 bases between. Germline V lookup: CDR1 SNHLY, CDR2 FYNNEI. The CDR3 protein is CASSRAFSTDEAFF. The CDR3 nucleotides are TGTGCCAGCAGCCGCGCCTTTAGTACTGACGAAGCTTTCTTT.

The chain couples TRBV5-1 to TRBJ2-3, with 13 positions matching TRBD2. This CDR3 region has 16 residues. The germline CDR1 and CDR2 sequences are SGHRS and YFSETQ. Losses at the gene ends were 4 bases for V and 8 bases for J; bases not matched to a gene: 10. The CDR3 loop is CASSPGTSGASITQYF. As DNA, the CDR3 is TGCGCCAGCAGCCCGGGGACTAGCGGGGCTTCCATTACGCAGTATTTT. Full variable domain (missing parts from reference TRBV5-1 and TRBJ2-3): KAGVTQTPRYLIKTRGQQVTLSCSPISGHRSVSWYQQTPGQGLQFLFEYFSETQRNKGNFPGRFSGRQFSNSRSEMNVSTLELGDSALYLCASSPGTSGASITQYFGPGTRLTVL.

The chain combines TRBV7-9 with TRBJ2-1, with D possibly matching TRBD2 (5 bases). This CDR3 comprises 16 residues. V was cut by 5 bases and J by 0 bases, with 14 bases left in between. CDR1 and CDR2 from the germline V gene are SEHNR and FQNEAQ (reference sequence). CDR3 in DNA: TGTGCCAGCAGCCCCTGGGTAGCGAGCTCCTACAATGAGCAGTTCTTC. This sequence encodes CASSPWVASSYNEQFF. Variable domain in full (rest from reference TRBV7-9 and TRBJ2-1): DTGVSQNPRHKITKRGQNVTFRCDPISEHNRLYWYRQTLGQGPEFLTYFQNEAQLEKSRLLSDRFSAERPKGSFSTLEIQRTEQGDSAMYLCASSPWVASSYNEQFFGPGTRLTVL.

The V gene is TRBV28, the J gene TRBJ1-2; no clear D gene. The CDR3 is 11 amino acids. From germline, CDR1 is MDHEN and CDR2 SYDVKM. V was trimmed by 4 bases and J by 3 bases, leaving 3 bases between them. In DNA, the CDR3 is TGTGCCAGCAGTTCTGACTATGGCTACACCTTC. This codes for CASSSDYGYTF.

The rearrangement links TRBV4-3 to TRBJ1-6; the D is unclear. V lost 0 bases to trimming and J lost 2 bases, with 8 bases between them. Per germline, CDR1 LGHNA and CDR2 YSLEER. The CDR3 runs to 16 residues. The CDR3: CASSQERQAYNSPLHF. The CDR3 nucleotides read TGCGCCAGCAGCCAAGAACGGCAGGCCTATAATTCACCCCTCCACTTT.

V and J are TRBV6-1 and TRBJ1-2; tentative D call: TRBD1 (6 bases). Germline loops: CDR1 MNHNS, CDR2 SASEGT. The CDR3 has 14 amino acids. Trimming removed 2 bases from V and 4 bases from J, with 11 bases in between. CDR3 DNA: TGTGCCAGCAGTGAACGTAGGACAGTCTATGGCTACACCTTC. Amino acid sequence: CASSERRTVYGYTF.